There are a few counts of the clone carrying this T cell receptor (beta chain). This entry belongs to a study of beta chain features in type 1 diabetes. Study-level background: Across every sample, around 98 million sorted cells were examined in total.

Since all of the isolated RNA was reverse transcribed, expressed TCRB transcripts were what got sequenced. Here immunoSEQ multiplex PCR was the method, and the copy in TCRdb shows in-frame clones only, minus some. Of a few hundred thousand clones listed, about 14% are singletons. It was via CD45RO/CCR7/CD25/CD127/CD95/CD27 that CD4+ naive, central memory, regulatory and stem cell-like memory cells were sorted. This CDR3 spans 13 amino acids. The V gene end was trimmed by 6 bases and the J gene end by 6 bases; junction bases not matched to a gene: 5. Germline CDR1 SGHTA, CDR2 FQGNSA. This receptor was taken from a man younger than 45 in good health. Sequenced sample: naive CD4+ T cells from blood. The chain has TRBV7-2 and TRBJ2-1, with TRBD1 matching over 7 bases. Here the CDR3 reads CASRDTGANEQFF. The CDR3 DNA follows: TGTGCCAGCAGGGATACAGGGGCCAATGAGCAGTTCTTC.